The 9 T cell receptor beta chains presented below share a single source sample, sequenced in a study of cytomegalovirus exposure and HLA in healthy donors listed by TCRdb under 2017. Library generation was performed with the immunoSEQ multiplex PCR assay. For the multiplex PCR, a mixture combining 60 forward primers for TCR Vbeta segments and 13 reverse primers for TCR Jbeta segments was used. What TCRdb holds here is the immuneACCESS table cut down to in-frame rearrangements. Part of the clones is not present; checked against another copy, under half of the missing clones reflect an unresolved V gene, and the others are unexplained. The sample table records roughly 120,000 clones; about 81% of these occur just once. The biggest ten clones account for 0.85% to 1.4% of the sample. Sample: PBMCs. These receptors were taken from a woman aged 25 to 45 in good health and CMV-seronegative.

This clone was recorded a few times. CDR3 in amino acids: CASSDRDSDNEKLFF. DNA for the CDR3: TGTGCCAGTAGCGACCGGGACAGCGATAATGAAAAACTGTTTTTT. This sequence joins TRBV19 and TRBJ1-4; 7 bases agree with TRBD1. Germline V gives CDR1 LNHDA, CDR2 SQIVND (reference sequence). V lost 6 bases, J lost 4 bases, and 8 bases stayed unmatched. This CDR3 region has 15 residues.

This clone turned up a few times. This chain uses TRBV6-5 with TRBJ2-7, with 12 bases matching TRBD1. CDR3 length equals 15 residues. Trimming took 0 bases from V and 5 from J; bases not matched to a gene: 2. Germline CDR1 MNHEY, CDR2 SVGAGI. The CDR3 bases are TGTGCCAGCAGTTACTCGGGACAGGGGGCCAACGAGCAGTACTTC. This translates into CASSYSGQGANEQYF.

Remarks on this clone: An end of the junction differs from the germline gene, which may be a read error. At the DNA level, this CDR3 is encoded by other sequences in the same sample as well. The rearrangement joins TRBV5-6 to TRBJ1-1; unclear D gene. This CDR3 spans 16 amino acids. Per the germline V gene, CDR1 is SGHDT and CDR2 is YYEEEE. The CDR3 DNA is TGCGCCAGCAGCTTGTCTGGAAGCGGAGGGAACACTGAAGCTTTCTTT. Protein: CASSLSGSGGNTEAFF.

This chain links TRBV19 with TRBJ1-5; a possible D gene is TRBD1 (6 bases). Trimming pared 8 bases from V and 4 bases from J, leaving 9 bases between. This CDR3 spans 12 amino acids. Germline lookup yields CDR1 LNHDA and CDR2 SQIVND (reference sequence). The CDR3 loop reads CASAGANQPQHF. CDR3 nucleotide sequence: TGTGCCAGTGCGGGGGCTAATCAGCCCCAGCATTTT.

This CDR3 is CASSPRDLQETQYF. In DNA, the CDR3 is TGCGCCAGCAGCCCTAGAGACCTCCAAGAGACCCAGTACTTC. The V and J genes are TRBV5-1 and TRBJ2-5; D unclear. V was pared by 4 bases and J by 1 base, with 11 bases between. CDR1 is SGHRS and CDR2 is YFSETQ in the germline V gene. This CDR3 is built from 14 residues.

Of note for this clone: Sequence at one end of the junction differs from germline and may be a read error. The chain links TRBV7-9 to TRBJ1-2; 7 bases agree with TRBD1. The germline V gene has CDR1 SEHNR and CDR2 FQNEAQ (reference sequence). The length of the CDR3 is 13 residues. The CDR3 nucleotides read TGTTCCAGCACCGAACAGGGGTCCTATGGCTACACCTTC. Translated, it gives CSSTEQGSYGYTF. The whole variable domain, remainder taken from reference TRBV7-9 and TRBJ1-2, is DTGVSQNPRHKITKRGQNVTFRCDPISEHNRLYWYRQTLGQGPEFLTYFQNEAQLEKSRLLSDRFSAERPKGSFSTLEIQRTEQGDSAMYLCSSTEQGSYGYTFGSGTRLTVV.

To note about this clone: Other nucleotide sequences in the sample specify the same CDR3. The gene calls are TRBV2 and TRBJ2-5, with D possibly TRBD2 on 7 matching bases. V was pared by 5 bases and J by 5 bases, with 21 bases between. The CDR3 spans 16 residues. From germline, CDR1 is SNHLY and CDR2 FYNNEI. CDR3 sequence (DNA): TGTGCCAGCAGTCCGGTCGGGGGGCTCCTAGGGGAGACCCAGTACTTC. It specifies CASSPVGGLLGETQYF.

This sequence joins TRBV29-1 and TRBJ2-1; D might be TRBD1 (5 bases). This CDR3 contains 13 residues. V shed 2 bases and J shed 6 bases, with 11 bases lying between them. From germline, CDR1 is SQVTM and CDR2 ANQGSEA. The CDR3 here is CSVERGFGNEQFF. The CDR3 region has the DNA TGCAGCGTTGAAAGGGGATTTGGCAATGAGCAGTTCTTC.

The chain recombines TRBV28 with TRBJ2-1, with D tentatively TRBD1 (6 bases). V lost 5 bases and J 4 bases, leaving 12 bases between the germline ends. Germline loops: CDR1 MDHEN, CDR2 SYDVKM. The CDR3 runs to 14 residues. The CDR3 DNA sequence: TGTGCCAGCAGTCCGATTAGGGGGTACAATGAGCAGTTCTTC. Amino acid sequence: CASSPIRGYNEQFF.